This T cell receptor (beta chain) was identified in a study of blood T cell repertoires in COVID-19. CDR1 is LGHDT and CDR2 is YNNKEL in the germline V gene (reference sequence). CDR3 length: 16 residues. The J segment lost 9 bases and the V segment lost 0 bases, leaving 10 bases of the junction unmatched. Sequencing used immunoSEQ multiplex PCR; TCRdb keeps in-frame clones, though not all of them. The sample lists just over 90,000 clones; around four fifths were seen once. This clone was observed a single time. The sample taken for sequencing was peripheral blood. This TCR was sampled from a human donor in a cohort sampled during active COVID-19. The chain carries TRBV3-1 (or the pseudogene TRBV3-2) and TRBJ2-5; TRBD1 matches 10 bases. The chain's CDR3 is CASSQELVQGQGSQYF. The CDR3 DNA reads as TGTGCCAGCAGCCAAGAGCTTGTCCAGGGACAGGGGTCCCAGTACTTC.